The T cell receptor beta chain under discussion was sequenced for a study of cytomegalovirus exposure and HLA in healthy donors. CDR3 length: 13 residues. The ends were cut back, 6 bases at V and 2 bases at J, with 5 bases in the middle. Germline V gene data show CDR1 as SGHTA and CDR2 as FQGTGA. PCR amplification relied on 60 Vbeta primers (plus 13 Jbeta primers). The assay was immunoSEQ multiplex PCR, and TCRdb's table has in-frame clones only and misses some. Of 170,000 or so clones in the sample, around 83% are singletons; the top ten hold 1.6%. Study-level results: Apparent HLA restriction characterized most CMV-associated TCR beta chains in a later analysis. Association of a missense DCLRE1C variant with TCR beta V- and J-gene trimming was reported in a later analysis. Per published reports, the classifier diagnosed cytomegalovirus status with high specificity and sensitivity. In a later analysis, parvovirus B19, influenza, CMV and Epstein-Barr virus appeared linked to several top co-occurrence clusters.

With respect to this clone: What it binds is not known.

This TCR came from a man aged 50 to 60 in good health and CMV-seronegative. The specimen was PBMCs. The V gene is TRBV7-3, the J gene TRBJ2-6; a possible D gene is TRBD1 (5 bases). CDR3: CASRGPGANVLTF. As DNA, the CDR3 is TGTGCCAGCAGGGGGCCTGGGGCCAACGTCCTGACTTTC.